The count of the clone carrying this TCR beta chain is one. What it binds is unknown. Germline assignment: CDR1 SGHRS and CDR2 YFSETQ. The V end was cut by 3 bases, the J end by 1 base, with 10 bases between. There are 14 residues in the CDR3. ViraFEST assay sequencing came after antigen-specific CD4+ T cells were expanded with viral peptide pools. The authors isolated CD4+ T cells after around 10 days of culture. SARS-CoV-2 infection was confirmed by PCR in the person between March and December 2020. All study participants received two doses of BNT162b2 or mRNA-1273 vaccine. Sequencing used immunoSEQ multiplex PCR; TCRdb keeps in-frame clones, though not all of them. The data show about 14,000 clones, about three quarters seen once. The source of the sample is a study of vaccination effects on CD4 cells after COVID-19.

Sequenced here: CD4+ T cells from PBMCs cultured with SARS-CoV-2 spike peptides, sampled after COVID-19 vaccination. The genes are TRBV5-1 and TRBJ1-1, with D possibly matching TRBD1 (6 bases). The sequence was obtained from a human donor who had a prior SARS-CoV-2 infection. The CDR3 is CASSSLTGNTEAFF. The CDR3 DNA sequence: TGCGCCAGCAGCTCGTTGACAGGGAACACTGAAGCTTTCTTT.